This T cell receptor (beta chain) was sequenced in a study of regulatory T cells in long-lasting Graves disease. Indicated time point: newly diagnosed GD, antithyroid drugs for less than 3 months. There was RNA extracted from PBMCs, and the TCR library was made from it. General observations from the study: Patients whose Graves' disease persisted exhibited lower TCR diversity than those newly diagnosed.

In building TCR beta libraries, iRepertoire HTBI primers were used together with Arm-PCR of CDR3 regions. TCRdb called the multiplex PCR reads again in MiXCR, with one record for every CDR3 protein. This sample has some 250,000 distinct CDR3 sequences, with about 18% found just once. J lost 5 bases, V lost 4 bases, and 5 bases had no gene match. The CDR3 loop spans 14 amino acids. Per germline, CDR1 SGHRS and CDR2 YFSETQ. As to this clonotype: Its antigen is undetermined.

The data were also submitted as part of a second study, on T cells in Graves' hyperthyroidism and ophthalmopathy. From that report: Researchers ran a first-round RT-PCR on the TCR CDR3 using the HTBI primer set. Blood held most thyroid clonotypes expanded above 0.001 frequency.

The clonotype comes from a woman aged 25 to 39 with Graves disease. The sequenced sample was peripheral blood mononuclear cells (PBMCs), obtained at new diagnosis, from a patient treated with antithyroid drugs. The J gene is TRBJ2-7, the V gene TRBV5-1; 11 bases agree with TRBD2. In nucleotides, the CDR3 is TGCGCCAGCAGCCCACTAGCGGGAGAGAACGAGCAGTACTTC. Protein: CASSPLAGENEQYF.